A selection of T cell receptor beta chains follows, all from one sample in a study of T cells in Graves' hyperthyroidism and ophthalmopathy. Each CDR3 protein gets one entry after TCRdb re-called the multiplex PCR reads with MiXCR. The profile shows hundreds of thousands of distinct CDR3 sequences, roughly 20% of them singletons. Sequences were obtained from blood. The receptors were sampled from a man aged 25 to 40 with Graves' ophthalmopathy. CDR3s include the opening cysteine and the closing phenylalanine or tryptophan. The D gene is left open where the match is weak. Clone size is given for some rows only: seen once, a few or many times, or a class if the clone is expanded.

j_call v_call d_call clone_size cdr3_nt cdr3_aa
TRBJ2-4 TRBV5-8 - - TGTGCCAGCAGCTTGGGACCAAGGGAAAACATTCAGTACTTC CASSLGPRENIQYF
TRBJ1-5 TRBV5-1 TRBD1 few TGCGCCAGCAGCCCCTCGACTTCGGACAGGGGATATCAGCCCCAGCATTTT CASSPSTSDRGYQPQHF
TRBJ1-4 TRBV30 - few TGTGCTGGATGGGGGGAAGAAAAACTGTTTTTT CAGWGEEKLFF
TRBJ1-6 TRBV28 - - TGTGCCAGCAGTTTATGGCCCAGGGAGGCGAGCTCCTATAATTCACCCCTCCACTTT CASSLWPREASSYNSPLHF
TRBJ2-7 TRBV12-3/TRBV12-4 - - TGTGCCAGCGGGTCAGCGCTCCCCTACGAGCAGTACTTC CASGSALPYEQYF
TRBJ2-7 TRBV2 TRBD2 once TGTGCCAGCACCCTCTCCGGGACTAGCGGCCGCTTACTCTACGAGCAGTACTTC CASTLSGTSGRLLYEQYF
TRBJ2-3 TRBV7-9 TRBD1 - TGTGCCAGCAGCCCGGACAGGGGGGCAGATACGCAGTATTTT CASSPDRGADTQYF
TRBJ2-1 TRBV7-8 TRBD2 - TGTGCCAGCACCAAGACTAGCAATGGGCAGTTCTTC CASTKTSNGQFF
TRBJ2-3 TRBV29-1 - - TGCAGCGTTGAACAGGGTGTAGATACGCAGTATTTT CSVEQGVDTQYF
TRBJ2-7 TRBV6-1 - many TGTGCCAGCAGTTATTCCGGAGGAAACTCCTACGAGCAGTACTTC CASSYSGGNSYEQYF
TRBJ2-4 TRBV28 - few TGTGCCAGCAGTCAACCGGGACTTCAAGCCAAAAACATTCAGTACTTC CASSQPGLQAKNIQYF
TRBJ2-7 TRBV6-2/TRBV6-3 - - TGTGCCAGCAGAATCCAGGGGTTTCCCTGCGAGCAGTACTTC CASRIQGFPCEQYF
TRBJ2-5 TRBV9 - - TGTGCCAGCAGCGTAGCGCCGGGAAACCAAGAGACCCAGTACTTC CASSVAPGNQETQYF
TRBJ2-1 TRBV6-2/TRBV6-3 TRBD2 - TGTGCCAGCAGACTCCTTAGCGGGAGTCTCTACAATGAGCAGTTCTTC CASRLLSGSLYNEQFF
TRBJ2-7 TRBV6-1 TRBD2 - TGTGCCAGCAGTCGCCCTAGCGGGAGTTGGGACGAGCAGTACTTC CASSRPSGSWDEQYF
TRBJ2-3 TRBV20-1 TRBD2 few TGCAGTGCTAGAGACAAAGCGGGAGCGCGCACAGATACGCAGTATTTT CSARDKAGARTDTQYF
TRBJ2-5 TRBV28 TRBD2 - TGTGCCAGCAGTTTCACTAGCGGGACGGGGGAGACCCAGTACTTC CASSFTSGTGETQYF
TRBJ2-5 TRBV3-1 - many TGTGCCAGCAGCCAAGGTGTGGGGGCTCAAGAGACCCAGTACTTC CASSQGVGAQETQYF